This T cell receptor (beta chain) was captured by sequencing in a study of T cell changes during pregnancy in multiple sclerosis. TCRdb keeps only in-frame clones here, not all; method: immunoSEQ multiplex PCR. The sample contains roughly 80,000 clones, 92% of which appear only once. Unmatched junction bases numbered 4, after V lost 2 bases and J lost 7 bases. Germline V gene data show CDR1 as MNHEY and CDR2 as SVGAGI. The CDR3 runs 13 residues. The input for sequencing was peripheral blood, taken before pregnancy. The sequence derives from a female donor with multiple sclerosis, enrolled in a pregnancy study. The rearrangement joins TRBV6-5 to TRBJ1-1; 7 positions agree with TRBD1. The CDR3 DNA reads as TGTGCCAGCAGTTACGGGACAGTCCGTGAAGCTTTCTTT. Its protein is CASSYGTVREAFF.